This TCR beta chain originates from a study of CD8+CD57+ T cells in acquired aplastic anemia. Study-level background: The DNA of sorted CD4+ and CD8+ cells averaged around 3 ug. CD4+ cells from healthy donors averaged about 10 million reads.

Findings and caveats of the study: The same twenty-nine CD8+ CDR3 sequences occurred in patients and in controls.

Per the germline V gene, CDR1 is ENHRY and CDR2 is SYGVKD. There are 17 residues in the CDR3. V shed 0 bases, J shed 1 base, and the junction held 3 bases outside the gene matches. It was genomic DNA that served as the template for profiling TCR beta VDJ and CDR3. TCRdb reprocessed the reads with MiXCR, giving one entry per CDR3 protein. Of roughly 63,000 distinct CDR3 sequences in the sample, 45% to 55% are singletons; the top ten hold about 8.9%. By its share, this clonotype is medium-sized. Its specificity is unknown. This clonotype originated in a human donor in good health, serving as a control. The specimen sequenced was sorted CD4+, CD8+, or CD8+CD57+ T cells (not recorded which) from PBMCs. V and J are TRBV10-3 and TRBJ1-5, with 10 bases aligning to TRBD1. The CDR3 bases are TGTGCCATCAGTGAGTCGGGGGGACAGGGGAGCAATCAGCCCCAGCATTTT. Translation gives CAISESGGQGSNQPQHF.